Listed below are T cell receptor beta chains from one sample, sequenced in a study of cytomegalovirus exposure and HLA in healthy donors. Assay: immunoSEQ multiplex PCR; the TCRdb copy retains only in-frame clones and omits some. Of roughly 190,000 clones listed, roughly three quarters are singletons. Sequencing used PBMCs. The receptors come from a woman in her 50s in good health and CMV-seronegative. Both conserved end residues are part of each CDR3. The D gene is left open where the match is weak. The size entry is marked missing in some rows and otherwise reads once, few, many or a size class.

NA | TRBJ1-2 | NA | TRBV6-4 | TGTGCCAGCAGTGACGTAGAATTCTATGGCTACACCTTC | CASSDVEFYGYTF
NA | TRBJ1-1 | once | TRBV19 | TGTGCCAGTAGTCGCCGGCAGGGAATGAACACTGAAGCTTTCTTT | CASSRRQGMNTEAFF
NA | TRBJ2-1 | few | TRBV5-4 | TGTGCCAGCAGCCTGCCGGGAGTATCCTACAATGAGCAGTTCTTC | CASSLPGVSYNEQFF
TRBD2 | TRBJ2-1 | NA | TRBV7-3 | TGTGCCAGCAGCCCACTACCGGGACTAGCGGGAGGGCCCCCGAGTTACAATGAGCAGTTCTTC | CASSPLPGLAGGPPSYNEQFF
TRBD1 | TRBJ2-3 | NA | TRBV11-2 | TGTGCCAGCAGCTTAGTAGGACAGGGGGCACTTAAGTCGACAGATACGCAGTATTTT | CASSLVGQGALKSTDTQYF
NA | TRBJ1-5 | few | TRBV28 | TGTGCCAGCAGGCCCCGACAGGCGCATAGCAATCAGCCCCAGCATTTT | CASRPRQAHSNQPQHF
NA | TRBJ1-3 | few | TRBV5-8 | TGTGCCAGCAGCCTCGGGACAACCTCTGGAAACACCATATATTTT | CASSLGTTSGNTIYF
TRBD1 | TRBJ2-7 | once | TRBV29-1 | TGCAGCGTTGACAGGGGGCCGGGGGAGCAGTACTTC | CSVDRGPGEQYF
NA | TRBJ2-3 | NA | TRBV7-2 | TGTGCCAGCAGCTTACGCGGGGACGGGCAGTATTTT | CASSLRGDGQYF
TRBD1 | TRBJ1-1 | NA | TRBV10-3 | TGTGCCATACAGGGGTCGAACACTGAAGCTTTCTTT | CAIQGSNTEAFF
TRBD1 | TRBJ1-6 | few | TRBV5-1 | TGCGCCAGCAGCTTGGCGGCAGGGGGGAATTCACCCCTCCACTTT | CASSLAAGGNSPLHF
NA | TRBJ1-1 | NA | TRBV6-1 | TGTGCCAGCATCGCCCCCCCGGGTCAGGGCAAAGCTTTCTTT | CASIAPPGQGKAFF
TRBD1 | TRBJ1-1 | NA | TRBV5-1 | TGCGCCAGCAGCTTGGGGGACAGGAGTGTTGAAGCTTTCTTT | CASSLGDRSVEAFF
TRBD2 | TRBJ2-3 | NA | TRBV28 | TGTGCCAGCAGTTTGGGTGCGGGGGGGATGGATACGCAGTATTTT | CASSLGAGGMDTQYF
TRBD1 | TRBJ1-6 | few | TRBV9 | TGTGCCAGCAGCGTGTTTGACAGGGCGTCCTATAATTCACCCCTCCACTTT | CASSVFDRASYNSPLHF
NA | TRBJ2-2 | NA | TRBV6-5 | TGTGCCAGCAGTTACGGGCAGACGTACACCGGGGAGCTGTTTTTT | CASSYGQTYTGELFF
TRBD2 | TRBJ2-7 | NA | TRBV19 | TGTGCCAGTGGCGGGAGGGCCGGCGAGCAGTACTTC | CASGGRAGEQYF
NA | TRBJ1-2 | NA | TRBV28 | TGTGCCAGCAGAACAGCAGAAATTCCCAACTATGGCTACACCTTC | CASRTAEIPNYGYTF
NA | TRBJ1-5 | once | TRBV2 | TGTGCCAGCAGTGAAAAGAGGGATGGCCAGCCCCAGCATTTT | CASSEKRDGQPQHF
NA | TRBJ2-3 | NA | TRBV15 | TGTGCCACCAGCAGAGATCCCCATAGTGAAGATACGCAGTATTTT | CATSRDPHSEDTQYF
NA | TRBJ1-5 | NA | TRBV2 | TGTGCCAGCAGTGTCCAGGGGACGGGACAGCCCCAGCATTTT | CASSVQGTGQPQHF
NA | TRBJ1-1 | NA | TRBV29-1 | TGCAGCGTTGCTTTCGGACTCAGACAGGACACTGAAGCTTTCTTT | CSVAFGLRQDTEAFF
TRBD2 | TRBJ2-7 | NA | TRBV10-3 | TGTGCCATCAGTGATCGGGGGGACTGGGAAGAGCAGTACTTC | CAISDRGDWEEQYF
TRBD2 | TRBJ2-2 | NA | TRBV9 | TGTGCCAGCACCGTAGATCCGGGAGGGAGCACCGGGGAGCTGTTTTTT | CASTVDPGGSTGELFF
TRBD1 | TRBJ2-7 | NA | TRBV13 | TGTGCCAGCAGCTTACAGGGGGCCTACGAGCAGTACTTC | CASSLQGAYEQYF
TRBD2 | TRBJ2-7 | NA | TRBV4-1 | TGCGCCAGCAGCCAAAGGCTAGCGGAGGGCTACGAGCAGTACTTC | CASSQRLAEGYEQYF